This entry features one T cell receptor beta chain sequence. The target antigen is unknown. Combining a sample-barcoded 5' primer with a J-beta primer mix, a second PCR ran for about 6 to 12 cycles. MiXCR, applied by TCRdb to the 5' RACE reads, yields one record per CDR3 protein. The sample includes about 800,000 distinct CDR3 sequences, roughly 64% of them seen just once. Isolated per sample were at least 7 million PBMCs. V shed 4 bases and J 4 bases; nucleotides not matched to a gene: 5. Germline values: CDR1 LGHNA, CDR2 YNFKEQ. The CDR3 covers 14 residues. These data come from a study of blood T cells in healthy people across ages. Regarding the study as a whole: Bulk PBMC profiling left naive and antigen-experienced comparisons inconclusive. Comparison with aged donors showed that long-lived donors had more naive CD4+ cells and higher diversity.

This receptor was obtained from a man aged 30 to 45 in good health. V is TRBV4-2 and J is TRBJ1-1; 8 bases are shared with TRBD1. Sequencing used blood. CDR3 protein: CASSLSDRATEAFF. The DNA for the CDR3 is TGTGCCAGCAGCCTCTCGGACAGGGCCACTGAAGCTTTCTTT.